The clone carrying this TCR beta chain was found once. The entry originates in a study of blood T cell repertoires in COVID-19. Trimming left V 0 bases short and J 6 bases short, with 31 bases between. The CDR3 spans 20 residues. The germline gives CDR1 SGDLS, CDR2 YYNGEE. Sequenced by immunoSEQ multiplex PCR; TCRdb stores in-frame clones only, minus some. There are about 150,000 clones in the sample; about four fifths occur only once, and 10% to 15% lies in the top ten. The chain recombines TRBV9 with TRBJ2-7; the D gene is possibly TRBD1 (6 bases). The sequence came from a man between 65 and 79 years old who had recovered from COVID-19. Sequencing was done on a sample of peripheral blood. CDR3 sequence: CASSVGFGDPIRGYLGEQYF. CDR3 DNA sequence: TGTGCCAGCAGCGTAGGCTTTGGAGACCCCATCAGGGGTTATTTGGGCGAGCAGTACTTC.